This T cell receptor (beta chain) was recovered during a study of blood T cell repertoires in COVID-19 (dated by TCRdb to 2019 to 2021). Turning to the overall study: Samples covering the acute and convalescent phases of COVID-19 were provided by collaborators in the United States, Italy and Spain. The material from the prospective study consisted of cDNA or gDNA derived from T cells, B-cell-depleted T cells, or PBMCs. The samples were drawn from the first 160 participants of the ongoing ImmuneRACE study and from 950 to 1,500 subjects provided by 6 global collaborators. Deeply sampled blood TCRbeta repertoires from subjects exposed to, actively infected with, or recovered from COVID-19 were included in the dataset. The repertoires were made available in a free public database intended to serve as a resource for research on the immune response to SARS-CoV-2. Where available, HLA class I and class II types were obtained from metadata supplied by the sample provider rather than from assay-based typing. Sample metadata almost always included a de-identified subject ID, COVID-19 status, age in years and sex. Here is what the overall study found, with its caveats: Clinical and demographic metadata were provided uncurated, with the amount varying by source and participant.

As regards this clone: Its antigen specificity is not known. Per-base qualities were not stored, and no clone one base away is much larger.

The collaborating institutions used their own protocols to collect whole blood in K2EDTA tubes. Collaborator samples were shipped for TCRbeta analysis as frozen whole blood, isolated PBMCs, or DNA extracted from either sample type. The immunoSEQ Assay, a bias-controlled multiplex PCR, was used to amplify TCRbeta CDR3 regions from genomic DNA. The published analysis was carried out like this. Nucleated cell counts per sample were estimated from amplification of reference gene primers within the assay. To quantify the absolute abundance of each unique TCRbeta CDR3 rearrangement, sequence reads were collapsed and filtered. Productive Simpson clonality was computed per sample as the square root of Simpson's diversity index over productive rearrangements. TCRdb's version of the immuneACCESS table is confined to in-frame rearrangements and falls short of the full clone set. An unresolved V gene accounts for under half of the shortfall where checked; the remainder is of unknown origin. V and J calls and clone size come straight from that table; D and trimming were deduced from the DNA. The sample data list roughly 97,000 clones, and about 89% of these were observed just once. The ten top clones hold roughly 14% of the sample.

CDR1 and CDR2 are drawn from the germline V gene: SGHVS, FQNEAQ. The CDR3 spans 16 residues, from the cysteine through the phenylalanine. The retained sequence is limited to the CDR3, 48 bases, with the frame set at the first base. Cut back by 2 bases and 1 base, the V and J ends lie 12 bases apart. The chain employs TRBV7-8 and TRBJ1-5; TRBD1 might be the D gene, on 5 matching bases. The TCR comes from a man in his fifties with acute or convalescent COVID-19. Sequencing was carried out using peripheral blood. The DNA reads as follows: TGTGCCAGCAGCTTATACAGGTTTAGGAGCAATCAGCCCCAGCATTTT. This gives the protein CASSLYRFRSNQPQHF.